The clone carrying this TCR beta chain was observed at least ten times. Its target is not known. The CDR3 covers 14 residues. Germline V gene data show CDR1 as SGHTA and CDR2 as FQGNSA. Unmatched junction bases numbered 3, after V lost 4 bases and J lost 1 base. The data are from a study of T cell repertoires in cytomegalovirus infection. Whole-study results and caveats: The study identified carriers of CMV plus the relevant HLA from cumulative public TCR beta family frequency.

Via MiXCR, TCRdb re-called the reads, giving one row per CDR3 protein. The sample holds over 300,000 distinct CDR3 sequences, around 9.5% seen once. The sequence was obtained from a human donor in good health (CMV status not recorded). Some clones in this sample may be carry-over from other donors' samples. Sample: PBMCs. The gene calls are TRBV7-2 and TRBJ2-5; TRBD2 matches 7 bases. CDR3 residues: CASSSSGAQETQYF. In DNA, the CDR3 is TGTGCCAGCAGCTCGAGCGGGGCCCAAGAGACCCAGTACTTC. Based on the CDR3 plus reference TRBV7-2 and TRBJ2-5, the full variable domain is GAGVSQSPSNKVTEKGKDVELRCDPISGHTALYWYRQSLGQGLEFLIYFQGNSAPDKSGLPSDRFSAERTGGSVSTLTIQRTQQEDSAVYLCASSSSGAQETQYFGPGTRLLVL.